Below are 28 T cell receptor beta chains sequenced from a single sample in a study of cytomegalovirus exposure and HLA in healthy donors. Use of 60 Vbeta and 13 Jbeta primers characterized the PCR. TCRdb keeps only in-frame clones here, not all; method: immunoSEQ multiplex PCR. The table records 150,000 to 200,000 clones, 70% to 90% of them present only once. The specimen sequenced was PBMCs. The receptors here all came from a man younger than 30 in good health and CMV-seropositive.

The rearrangement uses TRBV6-5 and TRBJ1-3; D gene uncertain. CDR1 MNHEY and CDR2 SVGAGI come from the germline V gene. This CDR3 contains 12 residues. The V end lost 10 bases, the J end lost 2 bases, and 9 bases lay between the germline ends. CDR3 coding DNA: TGTGCCACTCGAACACCTGGAAACACCATATATTTT. This encodes CATRTPGNTIYF.

The chain joins TRBV10-3 to TRBJ1-2; a possible D gene is TRBD1 (5 bases). Germline V gives CDR1 ENHRY, CDR2 SYGVKD. V was trimmed by 3 bases and J by 7 bases, leaving 18 bases between them. The CDR3 sequence is 15 residues long. CDR3 in amino acids: CAISDLAGVRGGYTF. The CDR3 bases are TGTGCCATCAGTGACCTTGCGGGGGTAAGGGGTGGCTACACCTTC.

V is TRBV18 and J is TRBJ1-4; tentative D call: TRBD1 (6 bases). The germline CDR1 and CDR2 sequences are KGHSH and LQKENI. V shed 5 bases and J shed 2 bases, with 15 bases lying between them. This CDR3 spans 16 amino acids. The DNA for the CDR3 is TGTGCCAGCTCAATGGCGGGGGCTGGGACTAATGAAAAACTGTTTTTT. As protein: CASSMAGAGTNEKLFF. The full variable domain, in which reference TRBV18 and TRBJ1-4 provide the parts outside the CDR3, is NAGVMQNPRHLVRRRGQEARLRCSPMKGHSHVYWYRQLPEEGLKFMVYLQKENIIDESGMPKERFSAEFPKEGPSILRIQQVVRGDSAAYFCASSMAGAGTNEKLFFGSGTQLSVL.

The chain has TRBV5-8 and TRBJ1-6; 7 bases agree with TRBD1. The V segment lost 0 bases and the J segment 6 bases; nucleotides outside the gene matches: 12. CDR1 and CDR2 from the germline V gene are SGHTS and YDEGEE. The CDR3 is made up of 18 amino acids. Here the CDR3 DNA reads TGTGCCAGCAGCTTGGAGGGCATCGCGGGACAGCCTAATTCACCCCTCCACTTT. As protein: CASSLEGIAGQPNSPLHF.

The rearrangement uses TRBV11-2 and TRBJ2-5, with a possible D match to TRBD1 (6 bases). There are 14 residues in the CDR3. The V end lost 5 bases, the J end lost 2 bases, and 12 bases lay between the germline ends. From germline, CDR1 is SGHAT and CDR2 FQNNGV. The CDR3 sequence is CASSHPGQQETQYF. CDR3 DNA sequence: TGTGCCAGCAGCCACCCGGGACAACAAGAGACCCAGTACTTC. Drawing the rest from reference TRBV11-2 and TRBJ2-5, the complete variable domain is EAGVAQSPRYKIIEKRQSVAFWCNPISGHATLYWYQQILGQGPKLLIQFQNNGVVDDSQLPKDRFSAERLKGVDSTLKIQPAKLEDSAVYLCASSHPGQQETQYFGPGTRLLVL.

V and J are TRBV5-1 and TRBJ2-1; D remains ambiguous. The CDR3 is 15 amino acids. V shed 1 base and J shed 3 bases, with 11 bases lying between them. Germline V gene sequence: CDR1 SGHRS, CDR2 YFSETQ. The CDR3 is CASSLSAVSYNEQFF. For the CDR3, the DNA is TGCGCCAGCAGCTTGTCGGCGGTGAGCTACAATGAGCAGTTCTTC.

The chain has TRBV5-5 and TRBJ2-3, with TRBD2 matching over 14 bases. The CDR3 extends over 15 amino acids. The trim removed 3 bases at V and 6 bases at J, leaving 3 bases unmatched. CDR1 is SGHKS, CDR2 YYEKEE, per germline (reference sequence). CDR3 amino acids: CASSSGLAGVDTQYF. CDR3 coding DNA: TGTGCCAGCAGCTCGGGACTAGCGGGGGTCGATACGCAGTATTTT.

CDR3 sequence reads: CASSSLLTEAFF. The CDR3 region has the DNA TGTGCCAGCAGCTCCCTTCTAACTGAAGCTTTCTTT. The genes are TRBV7-9 and TRBJ1-1; D not certain. Germline V gene data show CDR1 as SEHNR and CDR2 as FQNEAQ (reference sequence). The CDR3 is 12 residues long. V was pared by 4 bases and J by 5 bases, with 8 bases between.

This clone was detected once. This chain connects TRBV5-4 to TRBJ2-7; TRBD1 agrees at 10 bases. Germline-derived CDR1 and CDR2 are SGHNT and YYREEE (reference sequence). V dropped 4 bases and J dropped 2; count of bases not matched to a gene: 9. The CDR3 is 16 residues long. CDR3 sequence reads: CASSGTGTGVTYEQYF. CDR3 nucleotide sequence: TGTGCCAGCAGCGGCACCGGGACAGGGGTAACCTACGAGCAGTACTTC.

This clone was seen more than once but under ten times. This chain joins TRBV2 and TRBJ1-1; the match to TRBD1 covers 10 bases. The germline V gene encodes CDR1 SNHLY and CDR2 FYNNEI. Trimming took 7 bases from V and 1 from J; bases not matched to a gene: 6. The CDR3 totals 15 residues. CDR3 residues: CASTGQGGANTEAFF. Written as DNA, the CDR3 is TGTGCCAGCACCGGACAGGGGGGGGCGAACACTGAAGCTTTCTTT.

CDR3 protein: CASRTSGGYTAYEQYF. As DNA, the CDR3 is TGCGCCAGCAGGACTAGCGGGGGCTATACCGCCTACGAGCAGTACTTC. V gene TRBV10-2 combines with J gene TRBJ2-5, with 12 bases that match TRBD2. The closer fit of TRBJ2-7 to the DNA end suggests the J call may be wrong. Germline loops: CDR1 WSHSY, CDR2 SAAADI. The CDR3 runs 16 residues.

The V gene is TRBV27, the J gene TRBJ1-1; D gene ambiguous. The CDR3 covers 14 residues. Between the trimmed V and J ends, which lost 3 bases and 4 bases, there was a span of 12 bases. Per the germline V gene, CDR1 is MNHEY and CDR2 is SMNVEV (reference sequence). The CDR3 loop is CASSLRTGSTEAFF. The CDR3 DNA follows: TGTGCCAGCAGTTTGAGGACGGGAAGCACTGAAGCTTTCTTT.

The chain couples TRBV6-5 to TRBJ2-7; the match to TRBD1 covers 7 bases. The V gene end was trimmed by 6 bases and the J gene end by 0 bases; junction bases not matched to a gene: 8. From germline, CDR1 is MNHEY and CDR2 SVGAGI. There are 15 residues in the CDR3. The CDR3 sequence is CASRKGQSSSYEQYF. The CDR3 region has the DNA TGTGCCAGCAGAAAGGGACAGTCCAGCTCCTACGAGCAGTACTTC.

CDR3 DNA: TGTGCCAGCAGCGCCTACTCCGGGAGCACAGATACGCAGTATTTT. Its protein is CASSAYSGSTDTQYF. The chain couples TRBV9 to TRBJ2-3; D gene unclear. The length of the CDR3 is 15 residues. The germline V gene encodes CDR1 SGDLS and CDR2 YYNGEE. V was cut by 3 bases and J by 0 bases, with 11 bases left in between.

The chain employs TRBV25-1 and TRBJ1-3; 8 nucleotides align to TRBD1. V trimming: 4 bases; J trimming: 4 bases; junction bases outside the gene matches: 3. CDR1 is MGHDK, CDR2 SYGVNS, per germline. The CDR3 is made up of 14 amino acids. The CDR3 DNA is TGTGCCAGCAGTGGGCGGACAGGGGGAAACACCATATATTTT. This sequence encodes CASSGRTGGNTIYF.

The chain uses TRBV7-8 and TRBJ2-2; 8 positions match TRBD2. Unmatched junction bases numbered 13, after V lost 5 bases and J lost 5 bases. The V gene's germline CDR1 is SGHVS and CDR2 FQNEAQ. CDR3 length: 17 amino acids. The CDR3 DNA sequence: TGTGCCAGCAGCCCGCCTCGGGGGGGACTTGAGACCGGGGAGCTGTTTTTT. This gives the protein CASSPPRGGLETGELFF.

The rearrangement joins TRBV19 to TRBJ2-5, with 10 bases identical to TRBD1. Germline loops: CDR1 LNHDA, CDR2 SQIVND (reference sequence). The junction had 3 bases not matched to a gene; V was cut back by 8 bases and J by 9 bases. The CDR3 contains 11 residues. This CDR3 reads CASGQGEAQYF. CDR3 coding DNA: TGTGCCAGTGGACAGGGGGAGGCCCAGTACTTC.

The chain recombines TRBV7-7 with TRBJ1-1, with D hard to call. The CDR3 has 15 amino acids. Germline CDR1 is SSHAT and CDR2 is FNYEAQ (reference sequence). V was pared by 5 bases and J by 1 base, with 14 bases between. CDR3 protein: CASSQNGGGNTEAFF. DNA of the CDR3: TGTGCCAGCAGCCAGAATGGAGGCGGGAACACTGAAGCTTTCTTT.

This chain connects TRBV7-9 to TRBJ1-2; tentative D call: TRBD1 (5 bases). This CDR3 is 15 amino acids long. V was cut by 1 base and J by 0 bases, with 9 bases left in between. CDR1 is SEHNR, CDR2 FQNEAQ, per germline (reference sequence). CDR3 in DNA: TGTGCCAGCAGCTTAGGGACAAGCGCTAACTATGGCTACACCTTC. This encodes CASSLGTSANYGYTF.

The chain employs TRBV7-6 and TRBJ1-1; tentatively, D is TRBD1 (6 bases). The ends were cut back, 3 bases at V and 6 bases at J, with 11 bases in the middle. Germline V gives CDR1 SGHVS, CDR2 FNYEAQ. There are 13 residues in the CDR3. The CDR3 nucleotides are TGTGCCAGCAGCTTGCAGCAGGGGTCTGAAGCTTTCTTT. Its protein product is CASSLQQGSEAFF.

The chain combines TRBV6-1 with TRBJ1-3, with TRBD1 matching 8 bases. Germline CDR1 is MNHNS and CDR2 is SASEGT. The CDR3 sequence is 11 residues long. V was pared by 8 bases and J by 15 bases, with 9 bases of the junction left unmatched. CDR3 residues: CASEGDRREYF. For the CDR3, the DNA is TGTGCCAGCGAGGGGGACAGGCGAGAATATTTT.

The rearrangement joins TRBV27 to TRBJ2-3; weak D call: TRBD2 (6 bases). Germline CDR1 MNHEY, CDR2 SMNVEV (reference sequence). CDR3 size: 15 residues. V lost 5 bases and J 0 bases, leaving 12 bases between the germline ends. The CDR3 here is CASSPLAASTDTQYF. The CDR3 DNA is TGTGCCAGCAGTCCATTAGCGGCTAGCACAGATACGCAGTATTTT.

The rearrangement uses TRBV19 and TRBJ2-1, with 11 bases identical to TRBD2. This CDR3 is built from 15 residues. Trimming at V came to 4 bases and at J to 8 bases, leaving 7 bases not matched to a gene. Per the germline V gene, CDR1 is LNHDA and CDR2 is SQIVND (reference sequence). CDR3 nucleotide sequence: TGTGCCAGTAGTAGAAGTAGCGGGGGGGCCTATGAGCAGTTCTTC. Translated, it gives CASSRSSGGAYEQFF.

The J gene is TRBJ2-7, the V gene TRBV7-6; maybe TRBD1 (7 bases). The CDR3 length is 15 residues. V was shortened by 1 base and J by 3 bases, with 13 bases between the two germline ends. The germline CDR1 and CDR2 sequences are SGHVS and FNYEAQ. The CDR3 is CASSLGPQGGYEQYF. CDR3 nucleotides: TGTGCCAGCAGCTTAGGACCCCAGGGGGGCTACGAGCAGTACTTC.

This clone was seen only a few times. The chain is built from TRBV5-6 and TRBJ1-4, with 7 bases fitting TRBD1. Germline loops: CDR1 SGHDT, CDR2 YYEEEE. The CDR3 loop spans 15 amino acids. The V gene end was trimmed by 0 bases and the J gene end by 5 bases; junction bases not matched to a gene: 4. The CDR3 loop is CASSLASGGNEKLFF. The CDR3 nucleotides are TGTGCCAGCAGCTTGGCTTCAGGGGGAAATGAAAAACTGTTTTTT.

V and J are TRBV14 and TRBJ2-3; 8 nucleotides match TRBD2. The CDR3 is made up of 16 amino acids. V gave up 1 base and J gave up 1 base; unmatched junction bases: 4. Germline assignment: CDR1 SGHDN and CDR2 FVKESK. The CDR3 bases are TGTGCCAGCAGCCAAGCCGGGGGGGCCGGCACAGATACGCAGTATTTT. Its protein is CASSQAGGAGTDTQYF.

This chain uses TRBV6-6 with TRBJ1-5; 11 nucleotides line up with TRBD1. The CDR3 is 16 residues long. The J segment lost 2 bases and the V segment lost 7 bases, leaving 7 bases of the junction unmatched. CDR1 is MNHNY, CDR2 SVGAGI, per germline (reference sequence). The CDR3 bases are TGTGCCAGCATGGCTCGGACAGGGGGCGGCAATCAGCCCCAGCATTTT. Its translation is CASMARTGGGNQPQHF.

This clone has a handful of counts. The J gene is TRBJ1-1, the V gene TRBV30; D is unresolved. The ends were cut back, 0 bases at V and 5 bases at J, with 7 bases in the middle. This CDR3 spans 12 amino acids. Germline values: CDR1 GTSNPN, CDR2 SVGIG (reference sequence). This chain's CDR3 is CAWSVGGTEAFF. The CDR3 DNA reads TGTGCCTGGAGTGTGGGAGGAACTGAAGCTTTCTTT.